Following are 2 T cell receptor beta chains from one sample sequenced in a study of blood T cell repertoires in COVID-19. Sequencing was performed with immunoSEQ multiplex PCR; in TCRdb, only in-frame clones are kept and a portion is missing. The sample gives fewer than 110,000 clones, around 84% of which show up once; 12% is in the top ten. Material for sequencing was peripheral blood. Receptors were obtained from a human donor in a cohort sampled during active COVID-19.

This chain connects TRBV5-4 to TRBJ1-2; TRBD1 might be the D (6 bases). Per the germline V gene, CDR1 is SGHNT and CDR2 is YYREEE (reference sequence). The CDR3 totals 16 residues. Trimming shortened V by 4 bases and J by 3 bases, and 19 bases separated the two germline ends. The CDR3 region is CASSRGQNTLDYGYTF. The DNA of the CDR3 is TGTGCCAGCAGCCGTGGACAGAACACTTTAGACTATGGCTACACCTTC.

The CDR3 DNA follows: TGTGCCAGTAGTATAGGGACAGGGGCTGGGGCCAACGTCCTGACTTTC. Its protein product is CASSIGTGAGANVLTF. This rearrangement joins TRBV19 to TRBJ2-6, with 9 bases aligning to TRBD1. Trimming removed 1 base from V and 2 bases from J; junction bases left unmatched: 0. Germline V CDR1 and CDR2: LNHDA, SQIVND (reference sequence). The CDR3 runs to 16 residues.